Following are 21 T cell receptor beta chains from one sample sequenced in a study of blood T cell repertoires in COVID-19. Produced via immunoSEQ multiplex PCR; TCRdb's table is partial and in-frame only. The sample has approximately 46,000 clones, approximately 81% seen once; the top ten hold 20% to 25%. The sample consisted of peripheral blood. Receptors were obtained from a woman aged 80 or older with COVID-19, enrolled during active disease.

Here the CDR3 reads CASSWGGQANYGYTF. In DNA, the CDR3 is TGCGCCAGCAGCTGGGGTGGACAGGCTAACTATGGCTACACCTTC. This chain joins TRBV5-1 and TRBJ1-2; 7 bases map to TRBD1. The germline CDR1 and CDR2 sequences are SGHRS and YFSETQ. The CDR3 has 15 amino acids. Germline trimming cut 3 bases from V and 0 bases from J; bases unmatched to any gene: 5.

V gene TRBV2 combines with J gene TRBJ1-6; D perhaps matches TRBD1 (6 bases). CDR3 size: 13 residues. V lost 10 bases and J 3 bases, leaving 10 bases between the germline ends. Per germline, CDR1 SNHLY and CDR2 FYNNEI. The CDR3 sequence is CATRTDYNSPLHF. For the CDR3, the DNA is TGTGCCACCCGGACAGACTATAATTCACCCCTCCACTTT. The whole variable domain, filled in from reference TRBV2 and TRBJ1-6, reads EPEVTQTPSHQVTQMGQEVILRCVPISNHLYFYWYRQILGQKVEFLVSFYNNEISEKSEIFDDQFSVERPDGSNFTLKIRSTKLEDSAMYFCATRTDYNSPLHFGNGTRLTVT.

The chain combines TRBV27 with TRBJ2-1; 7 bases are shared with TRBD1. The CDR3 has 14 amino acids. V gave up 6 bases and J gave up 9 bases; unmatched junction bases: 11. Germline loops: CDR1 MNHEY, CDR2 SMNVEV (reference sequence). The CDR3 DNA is TGTGCCAGCAGCGGACAGGTGACCGGTGGTGAGCAGTTCTTC. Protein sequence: CASSGQVTGGEQFF.

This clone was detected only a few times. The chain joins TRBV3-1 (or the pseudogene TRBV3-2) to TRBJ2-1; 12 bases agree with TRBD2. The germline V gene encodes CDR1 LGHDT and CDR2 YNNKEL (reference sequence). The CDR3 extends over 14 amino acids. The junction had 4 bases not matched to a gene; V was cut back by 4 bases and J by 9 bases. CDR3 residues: CASSPLAGGAEQFF. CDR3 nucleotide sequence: TGTGCCAGCAGCCCCCTAGCGGGAGGGGCTGAGCAGTTCTTC.

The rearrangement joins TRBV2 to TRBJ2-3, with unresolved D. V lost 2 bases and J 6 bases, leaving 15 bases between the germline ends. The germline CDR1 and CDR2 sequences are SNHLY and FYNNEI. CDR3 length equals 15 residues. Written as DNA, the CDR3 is TGTGCCAGCAGTGAATGGAGTATTCGAGGTGATACGCAGTATTTT. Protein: CASSEWSIRGDTQYF.

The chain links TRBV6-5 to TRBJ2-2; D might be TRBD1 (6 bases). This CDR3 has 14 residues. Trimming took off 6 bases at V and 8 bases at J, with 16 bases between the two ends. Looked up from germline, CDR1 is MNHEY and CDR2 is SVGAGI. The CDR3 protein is CASRPYRAAGELFF. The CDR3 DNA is TGTGCCAGCAGGCCCTACAGGGCAGCGGGGGAGCTGTTTTTT.

CDR3: CAISERLAGVGEQYF. CDR3 nucleotide sequence: TGTGCCATCAGTGAAAGACTAGCGGGAGTGGGCGAGCAGTACTTC. The chain employs TRBV10-3 and TRBJ2-7, with 12 nucleotides matching TRBD2. CDR1 is ENHRY and CDR2 is SYGVKD in the germline V gene. With V trimmed by 3 bases and J by 6 bases, 6 bases remained unmatched. This CDR3 has 15 amino acids.

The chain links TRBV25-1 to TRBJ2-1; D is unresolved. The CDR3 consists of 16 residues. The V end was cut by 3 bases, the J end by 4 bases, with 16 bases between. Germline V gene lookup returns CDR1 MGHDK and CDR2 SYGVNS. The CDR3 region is CASSDSPGSSYNEQFF. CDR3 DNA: TGTGCCAGCAGTGATTCTCCCGGGTCCTCTTACAATGAGCAGTTCTTC.

CDR3: CASSQLEAGTRNSNEQFF. In DNA, the CDR3 is TGCGCCAGCAGCCAATTAGAAGCCGGGACTAGGAATAGTAATGAGCAGTTCTTC. The chain employs TRBV4-1 and TRBJ2-1, with TRBD2 identical over 8 bases. V gave up 2 bases and J gave up 7 bases; unmatched junction bases: 16. The CDR3 runs 18 residues. From germline, CDR1 is MGHRA and CDR2 YSYEKL.

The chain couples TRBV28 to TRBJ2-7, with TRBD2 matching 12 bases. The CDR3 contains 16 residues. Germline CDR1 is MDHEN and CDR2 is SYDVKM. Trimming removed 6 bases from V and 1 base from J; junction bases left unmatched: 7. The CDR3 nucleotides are TGTGCCAGCAGCAGAGCCGGGACTAGCGGGTCCTACGAGCAGTACTTC. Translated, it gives CASSRAGTSGSYEQYF. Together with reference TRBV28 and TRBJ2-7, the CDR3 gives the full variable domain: DVKVTQSSRYLVKRTGEKVFLECVQDMDHENMFWYRQDPGLGLRLIYFSYDVKMKEKGDIPEGYSVSREKKERFSLILESASTNQTSMYLCASSRAGTSGSYEQYFGPGTRLTVT.

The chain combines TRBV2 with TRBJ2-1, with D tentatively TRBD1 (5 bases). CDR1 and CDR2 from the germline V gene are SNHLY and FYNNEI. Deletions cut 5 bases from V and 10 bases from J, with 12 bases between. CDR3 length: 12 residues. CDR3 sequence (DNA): TGTGCCAGCAGTCCCAGGGTTGGGGAGCAGTTCTTC. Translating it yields CASSPRVGEQFF.

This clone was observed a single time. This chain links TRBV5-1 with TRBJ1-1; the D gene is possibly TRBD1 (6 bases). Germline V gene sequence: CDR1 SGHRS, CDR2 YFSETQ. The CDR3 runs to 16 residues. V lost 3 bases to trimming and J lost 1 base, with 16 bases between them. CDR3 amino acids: CASSWGYQGWNTEAFF. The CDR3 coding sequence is TGCGCCAGCAGCTGGGGATACCAGGGGTGGAACACTGAAGCTTTCTTT.

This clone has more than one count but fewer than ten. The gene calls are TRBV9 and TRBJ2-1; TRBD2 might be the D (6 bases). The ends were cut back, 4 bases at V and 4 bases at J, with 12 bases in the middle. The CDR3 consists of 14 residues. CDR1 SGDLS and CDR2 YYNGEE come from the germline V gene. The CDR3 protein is CASSPPGGYNEQFF. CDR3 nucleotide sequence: TGTGCCAGCAGCCCCCCCGGGGGTTACAATGAGCAGTTCTTC.

The CDR3 DNA sequence: TGTGCCAGCAGTTTACCAATTGGGACACCTAGGAGTGGCTACACCTTC. Amino acids: CASSLPIGTPRSGYTF. The rearrangement uses TRBV27 and TRBJ1-2, with D possibly TRBD1 on 6 matching bases. The CDR3 covers 16 residues. Trimming removed 2 bases from V and 7 bases from J, with 20 bases in between. CDR1 and CDR2 (germline): MNHEY, SMNVEV (reference sequence).

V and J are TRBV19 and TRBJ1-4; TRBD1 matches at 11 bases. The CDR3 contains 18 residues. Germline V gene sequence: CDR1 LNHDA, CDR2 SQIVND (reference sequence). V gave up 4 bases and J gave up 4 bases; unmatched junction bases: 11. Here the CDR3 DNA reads TGTGCCAGTAGTAGGCCCGGGACAGGGGGATATGGTAATGAAAAACTGTTTTTT. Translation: CASSRPGTGGYGNEKLFF.

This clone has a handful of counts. CDR3: CSVPVGGVYGYTF. CDR3 DNA sequence: TGCAGCGTCCCGGTAGGGGGCGTCTATGGCTACACCTTC. This chain links TRBV29-1 with TRBJ1-2; 7 nucleotides match TRBD1. The CDR3 sequence is 13 residues long. In germline, CDR1 is SQVTM, CDR2 ANQGSEA. V lost 6 bases to trimming and J lost 4 bases; unmatched junction nucleotides: 8.

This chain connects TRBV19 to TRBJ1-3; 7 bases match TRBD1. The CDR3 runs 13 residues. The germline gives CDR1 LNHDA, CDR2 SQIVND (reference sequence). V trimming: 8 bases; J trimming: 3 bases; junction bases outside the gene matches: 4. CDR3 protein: CASHRGGGNTIYF. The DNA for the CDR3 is TGTGCCAGTCACAGGGGAGGTGGAAACACCATATATTTT.

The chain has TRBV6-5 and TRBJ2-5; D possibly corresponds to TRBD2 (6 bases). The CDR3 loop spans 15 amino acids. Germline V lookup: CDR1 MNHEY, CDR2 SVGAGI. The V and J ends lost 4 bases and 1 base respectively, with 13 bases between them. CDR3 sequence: CASSSLAGTQETQYF. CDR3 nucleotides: TGTGCCAGCAGTTCCCTTGCGGGAACCCAAGAGACCCAGTACTTC.

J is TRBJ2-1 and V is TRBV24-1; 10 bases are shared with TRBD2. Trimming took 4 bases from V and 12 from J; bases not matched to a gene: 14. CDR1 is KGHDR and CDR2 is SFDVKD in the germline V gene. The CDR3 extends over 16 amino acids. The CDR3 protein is CATSEGSSGSTPLQFF. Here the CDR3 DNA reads TGTGCCACCAGTGAGGGTTCTAGCGGGAGTACGCCCCTGCAGTTCTTC.

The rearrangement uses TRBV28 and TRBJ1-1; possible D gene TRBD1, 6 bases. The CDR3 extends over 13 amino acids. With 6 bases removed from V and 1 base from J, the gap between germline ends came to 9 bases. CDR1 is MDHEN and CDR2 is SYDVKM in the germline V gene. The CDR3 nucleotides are TGTGCCAGCAGGGGACACCAGAACACTGAAGCTTTCTTT. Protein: CASRGHQNTEAFF.

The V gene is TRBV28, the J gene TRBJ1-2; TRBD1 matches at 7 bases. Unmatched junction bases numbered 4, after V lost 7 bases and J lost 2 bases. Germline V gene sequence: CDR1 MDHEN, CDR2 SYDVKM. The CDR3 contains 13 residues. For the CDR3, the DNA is TGTGCCAGCAAATTGACAGGGAACTATGGCTACACCTTC. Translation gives CASKLTGNYGYTF.